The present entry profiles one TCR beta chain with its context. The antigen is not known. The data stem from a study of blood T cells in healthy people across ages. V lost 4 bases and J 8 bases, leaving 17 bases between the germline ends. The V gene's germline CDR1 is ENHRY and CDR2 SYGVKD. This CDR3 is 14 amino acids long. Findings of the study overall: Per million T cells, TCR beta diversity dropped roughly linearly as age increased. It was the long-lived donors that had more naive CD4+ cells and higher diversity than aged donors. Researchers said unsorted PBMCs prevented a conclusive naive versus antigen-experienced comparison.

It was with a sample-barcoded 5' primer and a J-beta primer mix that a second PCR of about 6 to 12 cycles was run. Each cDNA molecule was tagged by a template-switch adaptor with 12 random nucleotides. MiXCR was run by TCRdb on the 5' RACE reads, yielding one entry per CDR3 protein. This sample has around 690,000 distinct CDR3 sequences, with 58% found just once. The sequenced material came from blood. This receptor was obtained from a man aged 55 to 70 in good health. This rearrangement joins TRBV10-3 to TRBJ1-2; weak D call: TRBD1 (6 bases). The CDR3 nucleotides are TGTGCCATCAGTGGTCCACAGGGCCCGGGAGGCTACACCTTC. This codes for CAISGPQGPGGYTF.